Each of the 2 T cell receptor beta chains below was sequenced from the same sample in a study of blood T cells in healthy people across ages (dated by TCRdb to between 2015 and 2017). The library was made by 5' RACE. Sequencing used an Illumina HiSeq 2500. The second PCR ran for about 6 to 12 cycles and used a J-beta primer mix along with a sample-barcoded 5' primer. TCRdb itself trimmed the public reads at Q25 with fastp, ran MiXCR and retained productive beta chains. Each record represents a unique CDR3 protein, reported with the most common genes and DNA among its rows. The table for this sample lists some 1.5 million distinct CDR3 sequences; 28% of them were counted only once. The ten largest make up roughly 8% of the sample. Sequencing was done on a sample of blood. These receptors originate from a woman aged 25 to 39 in good health.

This chain connects TRBV5-1 to TRBJ2-7; no clear D gene. Germline-derived CDR1 and CDR2 are SGHRS and YFSETQ. The length of the CDR3 is 16 residues. V shed 1 base and J shed 2 bases, with 16 bases lying between them. The CDR3 region has the DNA TGCGCCAGCAGCTTGATATCCGGAATAAGAGCCTACGAGCAGTACTTC. It specifies CASSLISGIRAYEQYF.

This clonotype has a count of ten or more. The V and J genes are TRBV6-5 and TRBJ1-4; a weak D match, TRBD1 (5 bases). Germline V gene data show CDR1 as MNHEY and CDR2 as SVGAGI. V lost 2 bases to trimming and J lost 6 bases, with 10 bases between them. The CDR3 spans 14 residues. The CDR3 DNA reads as TGTGCCAGCAGTTACATGGGGCGGGATGAAAAACTGTTTTTT. It translates to CASSYMGRDEKLFF.